What follows are 9 T cell receptor beta chains derived from one specimen sequenced in a study of blood T cell repertoires in COVID-19. Generated by immunoSEQ multiplex PCR, the TCRdb table keeps only in-frame clones and is missing some. The profile shows about 150,000 clones, approximately 87% of them singletons. Sequences were obtained from peripheral blood. The origin of the receptors is a woman between 45 and 65 years old with active or convalescent COVID-19.

The V call is TRBV30, the J call TRBJ1-1; 8 bases align to TRBD1. CDR1 is GTSNPN, CDR2 SVGIG, per germline (reference sequence). This CDR3 has 15 residues. V trimming: 4 bases; J trimming: 3 bases; junction bases outside the gene matches: 10. CDR3 nucleotide sequence: TGTGCCTGGATACCCGGGCCAGGGGGCCACACTGAAGCTTTCTTT. Residues: CAWIPGPGGHTEAFF.

The chain joins TRBV5-1 to TRBJ2-3; 7 positions match TRBD2. The CDR3 is 16 residues long. J gave up 5 bases and V 4 bases, and 13 bases lay outside the gene matches. CDR1 SGHRS and CDR2 YFSETQ come from the germline V gene. CDR3: CASSLGSSGVGDTQYF. In DNA form, the CDR3 reads TGCGCCAGCAGCCTTGGGTCGAGCGGGGTGGGAGATACGCAGTATTTT.

CDR3 sequence (DNA): TGTGCCAGCTCACATTTGCAGGGCGATGGGAACTATGGCTACACCTTC. It encodes CASSHLQGDGNYGYTF. This chain connects TRBV18 to TRBJ1-2; possible D gene TRBD1, 5 bases. Trimming stripped 4 bases from V and 2 bases from J, with 17 bases between. From germline, CDR1 is KGHSH and CDR2 LQKENI. There are 16 residues in the CDR3.

The rearrangement joins TRBV5-3 to TRBJ1-4; TRBD1 agrees at 7 bases. TRBV5-3 is filed as an ORF, its function uncertain. This CDR3 is built from 12 residues. Trimming cost V 5 bases and J 8 bases; bases outside gene matches: 3. The CDR3 sequence: CARRTGNEKLFF. DNA of the CDR3: TGTGCCAGAAGGACAGGGAACGAAAAACTGTTTTTT.

This chain uses TRBV11-2 with TRBJ2-1; TRBD2 matches at 8 bases. The trim removed 6 bases at V and 5 bases at J, leaving 9 bases unmatched. The germline V gene encodes CDR1 SGHAT and CDR2 FQNNGV. CDR3 length: 15 residues. CDR3 protein: CASRVMGSGNNEQFF. The CDR3 DNA sequence: TGTGCCAGCAGGGTAATGGGTAGCGGGAACAATGAGCAGTTCTTC. Complete variable domain (other parts from reference TRBV11-2 and TRBJ2-1): EAGVAQSPRYKIIEKRQSVAFWCNPISGHATLYWYQQILGQGPKLLIQFQNNGVVDDSQLPKDRFSAERLKGVDSTLKIQPAKLEDSAVYLCASRVMGSGNNEQFFGPGTRLTVL.

In DNA form, the CDR3 reads TGTGCCAGCAGCTTAGCGTCCGCCAGCAATGAGCAGTTCTTC. This encodes CASSLASASNEQFF. This sequence joins TRBV7-6 and TRBJ2-1; D remains ambiguous. The CDR3 contains 14 residues. Germline V gene lookup returns CDR1 SGHVS and CDR2 FNYEAQ. Trimming took 0 bases from V and 6 from J, leaving 9 bases between them.

The J gene is TRBJ2-3, the V gene TRBV5-1; TRBD2 aligns across 10 bases. Germline CDR1 is SGHRS and CDR2 is YFSETQ. V was clipped by 4 bases and J by 0 bases; unmatched bases: 5. The CDR3 totals 16 residues. The CDR3 protein is CASSPRAGGSTDTQYF. The CDR3 region has the DNA TGCGCCAGCAGCCCGCGAGCGGGAGGGAGCACAGATACGCAGTATTTT.

The V call is TRBV7-2, the J call TRBJ2-3; no definite D call. Trimming shortened V by 1 base and J by 3 bases, and 8 bases separated the two germline ends. The CDR3 is made up of 14 amino acids. Germline CDR1 is SGHTA and CDR2 is FQGNSA. The CDR3 is CASSLDSLTDTQYF. The CDR3, as DNA: TGTGCCAGCAGCTTAGACAGCTTGACAGATACGCAGTATTTT.

The chain is built from TRBV7-3 and TRBJ2-7, with 7 bases fitting TRBD1. The CDR3 is made up of 14 amino acids. Trimming removed 5 bases from V and 6 bases from J; junction bases left unmatched: 10. The V gene's germline CDR1 is SGHTA and CDR2 FQGTGA. The DNA for the CDR3 is TGTGCCAGCAGCCCCGCGACAGGGTCGGGCGAGCAGTACTTC. It codes for CASSPATGSGEQYF.